This T cell receptor beta chain was recovered during a study of T cell responses to AZD1222 COVID-19 vaccine. Whole-study results and caveats: CD4 TCRs associated with vaccination spanned spike, dominating at 160-218 and 743-854.

Sequenced by immunoSEQ multiplex PCR; TCRdb stores in-frame clones only, minus some. Of 100,000 to 150,000 clones listed, 93% are singletons. A word on this clone: The antigen remains undetermined.

The CDR3 consists of 14 residues. V lost 8 bases and J lost 5, with 18 bases in between. The germline V gene encodes CDR1 SGHDN and CDR2 FVKESK. Sequencing was performed on peripheral blood, taken on day 0 of AZD1222 vaccination. This receptor was obtained from an adult in good health. This chain connects TRBV14 to TRBJ1-2; possibly TRBD1 for D (5 bases). The CDR3 reads CASSPLGTVYGYTF. The CDR3 DNA sequence: TGTGCCAGCTCTCCCCTCGGGACGGTGTATGGCTACACCTTC.